The clone carrying this T cell receptor beta chain came up many times. Antigen: not known. The data were taken from a study of regulatory T cells in long-lasting Graves disease. Whole-study results and caveats: With approximately 2,800 shared public clonotypes, persistent patients exceeded new patients, who shared around 970.

Investigators prepared the TCR beta libraries by applying iRepertoire HTBI primers and Arm-PCR of CDR3 regions. TCRdb re-derived calls from the multiplex PCR reads in MiXCR, one entry per CDR3 protein. Counted here are about 460,000 distinct CDR3 sequences, less than 15% occurring once; the ten biggest clones make up about a sixth. Time point here: newly diagnosed GD, antithyroid drugs for less than 3 months. With RNA extracted from PBMCs as input, the TCR library was made. This CDR3 contains 15 residues. The germline gives CDR1 KGHSH, CDR2 LQKENI. Trimming cost V 6 bases and J 5 bases; bases outside gene matches: 10. These sequences were also reported in another study, on T cells in Graves' hyperthyroidism and ophthalmopathy.

This chain uses TRBV18 with TRBJ1-1, with 9 positions matching TRBD1. This receptor was obtained from a woman aged 50 to 65 with Graves disease. The sequencing used peripheral blood mononuclear cells (PBMCs), collected at new diagnosis, from a patient treated with antithyroid drugs. CDR3 amino acids: CASSQGQGYFTEAFF. The CDR3 DNA sequence: TGTGCCAGCTCCCAGGGACAGGGTTATTTTACTGAAGCTTTCTTT. Variable domain in full (rest from reference TRBV18 and TRBJ1-1): NAGVMQNPRHLVRRRGQEARLRCSPMKGHSHVYWYRQLPEEGLKFMVYLQKENIIDESGMPKERFSAEFPKEGPSILRIQQVVRGDSAAYFCASSQGQGYFTEAFFGQGTRLTVV.